The TCR beta chain described here comes from a study of blood T cell repertoires in COVID-19. Study information: Both acute and convalescent COVID-19 samples were obtained from the United States, Italy and Spain. PBMCs, B-cell-depleted T cells, or T cells were the source of the cDNA or gDNA that made up the material.

In the authors' methods: Reference gene primers were amplified, and this amplification served to estimate nucleated cell counts. The method was immunoSEQ multiplex PCR; TCRdb's version includes in-frame clones alone and lacks a portion of them. V and J calls and clone size are given by that table; D and trimming were obtained from the DNA. The sample has around 200,000 clones; about 86% are singletons. Trimming took off 1 base at V and 8 bases at J, with 15 bases between the two ends. This CDR3 is built from 14 residues. Looked up from germline, CDR1 is SGHRS and CDR2 is YFSETQ. This sequence joins TRBV5-1 and TRBJ1-2; no clear D. The sequencing input was peripheral blood. The sequence was collected from a woman in her fifties or sixties with acute or convalescent COVID-19. CDR3 loop: CASSLNLRAGGYTF. DNA of the CDR3: TGCGCCAGCAGCTTGAACCTGCGGGCCGGGGGCTACACCTTC.